Given below is one T cell receptor beta chain in context. Alongside a J-beta primer mix, a sample-barcoded 5' primer served in a second PCR lasting roughly 7 to 11 cycles. TCRdb re-called the 5' RACE reads with MiXCR, one entry per CDR3 protein. The sample records over 1,500,000 distinct CDR3 sequences, roughly 52% being singletons. CDR3 length equals 17 residues. The germline gives CDR1 SNHLY, CDR2 FYNNEI. Deletions cut 4 bases from V and 4 bases from J, with 22 bases between. This record belongs to a study of blood T cells in healthy people across ages. The J gene is TRBJ1-2, the V gene TRBV2; TRBD1 is a possible D gene (6 bases). This TCR was sampled from a woman aged 35 to 49 in good health. Sequenced material: blood. The CDR3 DNA sequence: TGTGCCAGCAGTGGAGGGACAATTGATTCTTTGCCCTATGGCTACACCTTC. Translating it yields CASSGGTIDSLPYGYTF.